This T cell receptor beta chain comes out of a study of control samples from healthy donors and cancer patients. CDR1 and CDR2 (germline): LNHNV, YYDKDF (reference sequence). The germline V and J ends were trimmed by 3 bases and 0 bases, with 12 bases remaining between them. CDR3 length equals 16 residues. Produced via immunoSEQ multiplex PCR; TCRdb's table is partial and in-frame only. The sample holds roughly 80,000 clones, 80% to 95% seen once. The J gene is TRBJ2-1, the V gene TRBV15, with D maybe TRBD2 (6 bases). The clonotype was recovered from a woman aged 60 to 75 in good health. Sequences were obtained from blood. The CDR3 loop is CATSSDLASSYNEQFF. The CDR3 nucleotides are TGTGCCACCAGCAGTGACCTAGCGAGCTCCTACAATGAGCAGTTCTTC.